One sample yielded the 24 T cell receptor beta chains listed below, sequenced in a study of Graves' ophthalmopathy and Graves' hyperthyroidism. RNA transcripts were the source from which TCR beta CDR3 regions were amplified. RT-PCR with HTBI primers came first, then second-round multiplex PCR. Via MiXCR, TCRdb re-called the multiplex PCR reads, giving one row per CDR3 protein. The table includes a few hundred thousand distinct CDR3 sequences, about a sixth detected once. Source material: peripheral blood. Receptors originate from an adult woman with stable Graves' hyperthyroidism.

This clonotype came up many times. V is TRBV11-1 and J is TRBJ2-7, with 12 bases fitting TRBD2. The junction had 14 bases not matched to a gene; V was cut back by 4 bases and J by 1 base. The germline gives CDR1 SGHAT, CDR2 FQDESV (reference sequence). The CDR3 sequence is 19 residues long. The CDR3 DNA sequence: TGTGCCAGCAGCTCGACGACTAGCGGGAGAAAGGGGGGGTCCTACGAGCAGTACTTC. Translation gives CASSSTTSGRKGGSYEQYF.

V and J are TRBV12-3 or TRBV12-4 and TRBJ1-2; D perhaps matches TRBD1 (6 bases). The V gene lost 5 bases and the J gene lost 3 bases, with 13 bases spanning the gap. The CDR3 totals 14 residues. CDR3 bases: TGTGCCAGCAGTCAAAGGACAGAATACTATGGCTACACCTTC. Residues: CASSQRTEYYGYTF.

In its sample, this clonotype was seen many times. This chain uses TRBV28 with TRBJ2-5, with D possibly being TRBD2 (5 bases). The germline V gene encodes CDR1 MDHEN and CDR2 SYDVKM. V was clipped by 0 bases and J by 5 bases, with 10 bases between them. The CDR3 is 14 residues long. This CDR3 reads CASSLWGEIETQYF. CDR3 sequence (DNA): TGTGCCAGCAGTTTATGGGGAGAGATTGAGACCCAGTACTTC.

This chain uses TRBV6-1 with TRBJ2-7; D call uncertain. CDR3 length: 14 amino acids. Per the germline V gene, CDR1 is MNHNS and CDR2 is SASEGT. V dropped 4 bases and J dropped 2 bases, with 12 bases sitting between them. The CDR3 bases are TGTGCCAGCAGTGTTCGGCACCCCGCCTACGAGCAGTACTTC. Translated: CASSVRHPAYEQYF.

The sample holds many counts of this clonotype. The chain joins TRBV12-3 or TRBV12-4 to TRBJ2-2; TRBD1 agrees at 10 bases. The CDR3 spans 16 residues. With V trimmed by 3 bases and J by 4 bases, 5 bases remained unmatched. The CDR3 DNA reads TGTGCCAGCAGTTTGATGGACAGGGGGGGCACCGGGGAGCTGTTTTTT. Amino acid sequence: CASSLMDRGGTGELFF.

The chain carries TRBV6-2 or TRBV6-3 and TRBJ1-2; perhaps TRBD1 as D (5 bases). Looked up from germline, CDR1 is MNHEY and CDR2 is SVGEGT. This CDR3 spans 13 amino acids. V lost 7 bases, J lost 3 bases, and 12 bases lay in between. CDR3 DNA sequence: TGTGCCAGCACAGCCCGGGACGACTATGGCTACACCTTC. Protein: CASTARDDYGYTF.

This clonotype was counted ten times or more. The chain has TRBV19 and TRBJ2-5; possibly TRBD2 for D (6 bases). CDR1 and CDR2 (germline): LNHDA, SQIVND (reference sequence). CDR3 size: 20 residues. V lost 5 bases, J lost 4 bases, and 32 bases lay in between. CDR3 nucleotides: TGTGCCAGTAGTCCACCGCGCGGACGTTCTAGCGCGAGAGTTTTAGAGACCCAGTACTTC. Translation gives CASSPPRGRSSARVLETQYF.

Ten or more counts support this clonotype. The V call is TRBV12-3 or TRBV12-4, the J call TRBJ2-5; D is possibly TRBD1 (6 bases). This CDR3 contains 14 residues. The germline V and J ends were trimmed by 6 bases and 5 bases, with 16 bases remaining between them. The CDR3 loop reads CASSPTGSGETQYF. DNA for the CDR3: TGTGCCAGCAGCCCGACAGGTTCGGGGGAGACCCAGTACTTC.

This clonotype was seen repeatedly, ten times or more. CDR3 nucleotides: TGTGCCAGCAGACCCACCGGGACTAGAGGAAGTTACGAGCAGTACTTC. It codes for CASRPTGTRGSYEQYF. The rearrangement joins TRBV28 to TRBJ2-7; 8 positions agree with TRBD2. J lost 4 bases, V lost 6 bases, and 14 bases had no gene match. From germline, CDR1 is MDHEN and CDR2 SYDVKM. CDR3 length equals 16 residues.

This clonotype was counted many times. At one of its ends the junction is not consistent with the germline gene, which may arise from a read error. The chain recombines TRBV6-5 with TRBJ2-5; TRBD1 is a possible D gene (6 bases). The CDR3 totals 12 residues. Germline CDR1 is MNHEY and CDR2 is SVGAGI. CDR3 in amino acids: CAIQGQYETRYF. The CDR3 region has the DNA TGTGCCATACAGGGTCAATATGAGACCCGGTACTTC.

This clonotype was picked up many times. The V and J genes are TRBV29-1 and TRBJ2-5, with D perhaps TRBD2 (6 bases). CDR3 length: 13 residues. V was cut by 8 bases and J by 3 bases, with 16 bases left in between. CDR1 SQVTM and CDR2 ANQGSEA come from the germline V gene. The CDR3 DNA follows: TGCAGCTCCCGGGGGAGTTACAAAGAGACCCAGTACTTC. Protein: CSSRGSYKETQYF.

This clonotype was recorded many times. The rearrangement uses TRBV7-9 and TRBJ2-5, with 9 bases identical to TRBD1. Germline V gene sequence: CDR1 SEHNR, CDR2 FQNEAQ (reference sequence). The CDR3 is made up of 16 amino acids. V lost 0 bases to trimming and J lost 5 bases; unmatched junction nucleotides: 7. The CDR3 loop is CASSLALDRGRETQYF. The CDR3 region has the DNA TGTGCCAGCAGCTTAGCCCTGGACAGGGGCAGGGAGACCCAGTACTTC.

In this sample, this clonotype turned up many times. J is TRBJ1-1 and V is TRBV27; 7 bases are a match to TRBD1. The CDR3 runs to 15 residues. Trimming at V came to 5 bases and at J to 1 base, leaving 7 bases not matched to a gene. Germline CDR1 is MNHEY and CDR2 is SMNVEV (reference sequence). This CDR3 is CASSPDRRENTEAFF. The CDR3 DNA is TGTGCCAGCAGTCCGGACAGGAGAGAGAACACTGAAGCTTTCTTT.

This clonotype showed up just a few times. The rearrangement links TRBV28 to TRBJ1-3; D gene unclear. V shed 5 bases and J shed 0 bases, with 8 bases lying between them. The CDR3 runs to 14 residues. CDR1 MDHEN and CDR2 SYDVKM come from the germline V gene. The CDR3 nucleotides read TGTGCCAGCAGTACAAGCATCTCTGGAAACACCATATATTTT. It encodes CASSTSISGNTIYF.

The sample holds many counts of this clonotype. This rearrangement joins TRBV11-2 to TRBJ1-5; D is unresolved. V was cut by 5 bases and J by 10 bases, with 15 bases left in between. This CDR3 is built from 13 residues. Germline values: CDR1 SGHAT, CDR2 FQNNGV. In nucleotides, the CDR3 is TGTGCCAGCAGCCCAGAAAGGGTTGGACCCCAGCATTTT. Protein sequence: CASSPERVGPQHF.

CDR3: CASGLRLAGSTDTQYF. The CDR3 coding sequence is TGTGCTAGTGGTTTGAGGCTAGCGGGAAGCACAGATACGCAGTATTTT. The gene calls are TRBV12-5 and TRBJ2-3; 9 bases are a match to TRBD2. The trim removed 2 bases at V and 0 bases at J, leaving 3 bases unmatched. In germline, CDR1 is LGHNT, CDR2 FRNRAP. The length of the CDR3 is 16 residues.

The table lists this clonotype with a few counts. J is TRBJ2-5 and V is TRBV18; D gene uncertain. The CDR3 extends over 12 amino acids. V was trimmed by 8 bases and J by 5 bases, leaving 12 bases between them. The germline gives CDR1 KGHSH, CDR2 LQKENI. The CDR3 protein is CASTGFGETQYF. DNA for the CDR3: TGTGCCAGCACCGGCTTTGGGGAGACCCAGTACTTC.

This clonotype was seen more than once but under ten times. CDR3 in amino acids: CASSSIRDRGNQPQHF. CDR3 nucleotide sequence: TGTGCCAGCAGCTCCATCCGGGACAGGGGCAATCAGCCCCAGCATTTT. The V gene is TRBV7-3, the J gene TRBJ1-5; 9 positions agree with TRBD1. The CDR3 loop spans 16 amino acids. Germline CDR1 is SGHTA and CDR2 is FQGTGA. V lost 4 bases and J lost 2; bases outside the gene matches: 6.

This clonotype was detected many times. The rearrangement joins TRBV19 to TRBJ1-1, with 10 bases that match TRBD1. This CDR3 comprises 13 residues. Trimming removed 5 bases from V and 5 bases from J; junction bases left unmatched: 2. From germline, CDR1 is LNHDA and CDR2 SQIVND (reference sequence). In DNA form, the CDR3 reads TGTGCCAGTAGTGGGACAGGGGTGACTGAAGCTTTCTTT. It translates to CASSGTGVTEAFF.

This clonotype was observed at least ten times. This chain uses TRBV12-3 or TRBV12-4 with TRBJ1-1; weak D call: TRBD1 (6 bases). V lost 7 bases to trimming and J lost 4 bases, with 19 bases between them. CDR3 length: 15 amino acids. CDR3 coding DNA: TGTGCCAGCACCACCGACGGAAGGGGGGGCACTGAAGCTTTCTTT. Its protein is CASTTDGRGGTEAFF.

This clonotype was counted only a few times. V is TRBV5-5 and J is TRBJ2-2, with a tentative D call TRBD1 (6 bases). Trimming cost V 3 bases and J 4 bases, with 10 bases left between them. CDR1 and CDR2 from the germline V gene are SGHKS and YYEKEE (reference sequence). CDR3 length equals 14 residues. CDR3 DNA sequence: TGTGCCAGCAGCTGGGGGACAACCACCGGGGAGCTGTTTTTT. This encodes CASSWGTTTGELFF.

This clonotype was seen repeatedly, ten times or more. The V call is TRBV7-3, the J call TRBJ2-5; the D is unclear. The germline gives CDR1 SGHTA, CDR2 FQGTGA. V lost 5 bases and J 0 bases, leaving 16 bases between the germline ends. The CDR3 loop spans 16 amino acids. CDR3 region: CASSPGLLENQETQYF. In DNA, the CDR3 is TGTGCCAGCAGCCCTGGGTTATTGGAAAACCAAGAGACCCAGTACTTC.

The sample holds a few counts of this clonotype. The V gene is TRBV27, the J gene TRBJ1-5, with TRBD1 matching over 12 bases. Germline assignment: CDR1 MNHEY and CDR2 SMNVEV (reference sequence). V was pared by 6 bases and J by 6 bases, with 3 bases of the junction left unmatched. The length of the CDR3 is 14 residues. CDR3: CASSRDRGLQPQHF. Here the CDR3 DNA reads TGTGCCAGCAGCCGGGACAGGGGGCTTCAGCCCCAGCATTTT.

This clonotype was seen repeatedly, ten times or more. The chain employs TRBV6-2 or TRBV6-3 and TRBJ2-2; TRBD1 aligns across 9 bases. In germline, CDR1 is MNHEY, CDR2 SVGEGT. V shed 7 bases and J 3 bases; nucleotides not matched to a gene: 15. The CDR3 contains 18 residues. This chain's CDR3 is CASTGRRGQGSHTGELFF. CDR3 sequence (DNA): TGTGCCAGCACCGGACGCCGGGGACAGGGTTCCCACACCGGGGAGCTGTTTTTT.